Shown below are 20 T cell receptor beta chains from a single sample sequenced in a study of blood T cell repertoires in COVID-19. Some clones are missing from TCRdb's copy, which holds only in-frame ones; the method was immunoSEQ multiplex PCR. The table has over 110,000 clones, roughly 85% seen once. The material sequenced was peripheral blood. The receptor source for this set is a man aged 60 to 69 with acute or convalescent COVID-19.

The V and J genes are TRBV30 and TRBJ1-2; 10 bases align to TRBD1. Germline CDR1 is GTSNPN and CDR2 is SVGIG (reference sequence). This CDR3 contains 14 residues. The junction had 5 bases not matched to a gene; V was cut back by 4 bases and J by 3 bases. This CDR3 reads CAWTQDRGDYGYTF. The CDR3 nucleotides are TGTGCCTGGACCCAGGACAGGGGGGACTATGGCTACACCTTC.

The chain is built from TRBV14 and TRBJ2-7, with 7 bases that match TRBD1. The CDR3 loop spans 13 amino acids. After removal of 4 bases from V and 6 bases from J, the junction contained 6 bases not matched to a gene. From germline, CDR1 is SGHDN and CDR2 FVKESK. This CDR3 reads CASSPQGFSEQYF. The CDR3 region has the DNA TGTGCCAGCAGCCCACAGGGGTTTAGCGAGCAGTACTTC.

V and J are TRBV9 and TRBJ2-5; 8 bases line up with TRBD2. With 1 base clipped from V and 1 base from J, the junction kept 3 bases outside the gene matches. CDR3 length: 15 amino acids. Germline V lookup: CDR1 SGDLS, CDR2 YYNGEE. CDR3: CASSVSGSSQETQYF. The CDR3 bases are TGTGCCAGCAGCGTAAGCGGGAGTAGCCAAGAGACCCAGTACTTC. The full variable domain, its missing parts supplied by reference TRBV9 and TRBJ2-5, is DSGVTQTPKHLITATGQRVTLRCSPRSGDLSVYWYQQSLDQGLQFLIQYYNGEERAKGNILERFSAQQFPDLHSELNLSSLELGDSALYFCASSVSGSSQETQYFGPGTRLLVL.

The chain carries TRBV7-8 and TRBJ1-3; no firm D call. The germline V gene has CDR1 SGHVS and CDR2 FQNEAQ. V dropped 2 bases and J dropped 0 bases, with 11 bases sitting between them. This CDR3 spans 16 amino acids. Here the CDR3 reads CASSLSEPRSGNTIYF. CDR3 nucleotides: TGTGCCAGCAGCTTATCGGAGCCTCGCTCTGGAAACACCATATATTTT.

The chain recombines TRBV7-9 with TRBJ1-5; tentative D call: TRBD1 (6 bases). In germline, CDR1 is SEHNR, CDR2 FQNEAQ (reference sequence). The CDR3 has 14 amino acids. V was shortened by 1 base and J by 7 bases, with 11 bases between the two germline ends. The CDR3 protein is CASSLEGERQPQHF. CDR3 DNA: TGTGCCAGCAGCTTAGAGGGGGAACGCCAGCCCCAGCATTTT.

This clone appeared once. In DNA form, the CDR3 reads TGTGCCAGTAGTATACTCACTAATGAAAAACTGTTTTTT. Its translation: CASSILTNEKLFF. The V and J genes are TRBV19 and TRBJ1-4; D remains ambiguous. Germline V gives CDR1 LNHDA, CDR2 SQIVND (reference sequence). The CDR3 is 13 residues long. The germline V and J ends were trimmed by 2 bases and 2 bases, with 3 bases remaining between them.

The CDR3 protein is CASANGGQGNGYTF. In DNA form, the CDR3 reads TGTGCCAGCGCCAATGGTGGACAGGGGAATGGCTACACCTTC. This chain uses TRBV28 with TRBJ1-2; 9 bases line up with TRBD1. Germline assignment: CDR1 MDHEN and CDR2 SYDVKM. The CDR3 is made up of 14 amino acids. The ends lost 8 bases at V and 6 bases at J; junction bases unmatched: 10.

The chain is built from TRBV2 and TRBJ2-7; D unclear. Germline lookup yields CDR1 SNHLY and CDR2 FYNNEI. There are 13 residues in the CDR3. Trimming left V 7 bases short and J 3 bases short, with 13 bases between. CDR3 sequence reads: CASTPNGYYEQYF. Here the CDR3 DNA reads TGTGCCAGCACCCCGAACGGTTACTACGAGCAGTACTTC. The full variable domain, with the rest looked up from reference TRBV2 and TRBJ2-7, is EPEVTQTPSHQVTQMGQEVILRCVPISNHLYFYWYRQILGQKVEFLVSFYNNEISEKSEIFDDQFSVERPDGSNFTLKIRSTKLEDSAMYFCASTPNGYYEQYFGPGTRLTVT.

V usage is TRBV28 and J usage is TRBJ1-2; unclear D gene. Germline CDR1 is MDHEN and CDR2 is SYDVKM. With 4 bases removed from V and 5 bases from J, the gap between germline ends came to 11 bases. The CDR3 sequence is 13 residues long. For the CDR3, the DNA is TGTGCCAGCAGTTCTTCACCTATTTATGGCTACACCTTC. It encodes CASSSSPIYGYTF.

V is TRBV14 and J is TRBJ2-7; D unclear. The CDR3 spans 14 residues. V was pared by 1 base and J by 2 bases, with 9 bases between. Germline-derived CDR1 and CDR2 are SGHDN and FVKESK. The chain's CDR3 is CASSQGGRAYEQYF. In nucleotides, the CDR3 is TGTGCCAGCAGCCAAGGAGGCAGAGCCTACGAGCAGTACTTC.

J is TRBJ2-2 and V is TRBV10-3; 9 nucleotides line up with TRBD2. Germline assignment: CDR1 ENHRY and CDR2 SYGVKD. The CDR3 has 17 residues. Losses at the gene ends were 5 bases for V and 1 base for J; bases not matched to a gene: 8. Here the CDR3 DNA reads TGTGCCATCAGTTTCCCGCTAGCGGGGTTGAACACCGGGGAGCTGTTTTTT. This translates into CAISFPLAGLNTGELFF.

This chain's CDR3 is CASSLAGSRVNNEQFF. CDR3 nucleotides: TGTGCCAGCAGCTTGGCCGGGTCTCGGGTCAACAATGAGCAGTTCTTC. The chain links TRBV5-4 to TRBJ2-1; no definite D call. Trimming pared 0 bases from V and 5 bases from J, leaving 15 bases between. The CDR3 extends over 16 amino acids. CDR1 is SGHNT, CDR2 YYREEE, per germline (reference sequence).

The chain employs TRBV24-1 and TRBJ1-2; D is ambiguous. The V gene's germline CDR1 is KGHDR and CDR2 SFDVKD. This CDR3 is 11 amino acids long. V was pared by 4 bases and J by 4 bases, with 3 bases between. Here the CDR3 reads CATSDLYGYTF. Written as DNA, the CDR3 is TGTGCCACCAGTGACCTCTATGGCTACACCTTC.

CDR3: CASSFAENNEQFF. CDR3 DNA sequence: TGTGCCAGCAGCTTCGCGGAGAACAATGAGCAGTTCTTC. The V call is TRBV7-2, the J call TRBJ2-1, with D uncertain. In germline, CDR1 is SGHTA, CDR2 FQGNSA. Trimming took off 3 bases at V and 5 bases at J, with 8 bases between the two ends. The CDR3 sequence is 13 residues long.

The chain is built from TRBV9 and TRBJ1-3, with D uncertain. The CDR3 has 15 residues. The V and J ends lost 5 bases and 7 bases respectively, with 19 bases between them. CDR1 and CDR2 (germline): SGDLS, YYNGEE. The CDR3 loop is CASSDLGSPRNTIYF. The CDR3 DNA is TGTGCCAGCAGTGATTTGGGGAGCCCTAGGAACACCATATATTTT. The whole variable domain, remainder taken from reference TRBV9 and TRBJ1-3, is DSGVTQTPKHLITATGQRVTLRCSPRSGDLSVYWYQQSLDQGLQFLIQYYNGEERAKGNILERFSAQQFPDLHSELNLSSLELGDSALYFCASSDLGSPRNTIYFGEGSWLTVV.

The chain recombines TRBV7-2 with TRBJ1-1; a weak D match, TRBD1 (5 bases). The CDR3 runs 15 residues. V lost 6 bases, J lost 4 bases, and 18 bases lay in between. The germline V gene encodes CDR1 SGHTA and CDR2 FQGNSA. CDR3 region: CASSIDSGVSTEAFF. For the CDR3, the DNA is TGTGCCAGCAGTATAGACAGTGGGGTGAGCACTGAAGCTTTCTTT.

As DNA, the CDR3 is TGTGCCAGCAGCCAAGAGCAAGGGGTAGCCAAAAACATTCAGTACTTC. It translates to CASSQEQGVAKNIQYF. The chain uses TRBV3-1 (or the pseudogene TRBV3-2) and TRBJ2-4; a possible D gene is TRBD1 (5 bases). Germline V gives CDR1 LGHDT, CDR2 YNNKEL (reference sequence). The V and J ends lost 0 bases and 0 bases respectively, with 9 bases between them. The CDR3 is 16 residues long.

The count of this clone is one. The chain recombines TRBV2 with TRBJ1-5, with a tentative D call TRBD1 (6 bases). CDR3 size: 14 residues. CDR1 and CDR2 from the germline V gene are SNHLY and FYNNEI. Trimming pared 7 bases from V and 4 bases from J, leaving 14 bases between. The CDR3 loop reads CASKGMQGNQPQHF. CDR3 bases: TGTGCCAGCAAAGGGATGCAGGGGAATCAGCCCCAGCATTTT.

This clone has only a few counts. The chain has TRBV7-3 and TRBJ2-3, with 15 bases lining up with TRBD2. This CDR3 is built from 16 residues. Per the germline V gene, CDR1 is SGHTA and CDR2 is FQGTGA. V lost 6 bases to trimming and J lost 5 bases; unmatched junction nucleotides: 6. CDR3 sequence (DNA): TGTGCCAGCAGTCAAGGACTAGCGGGAGGGATAGATACGCAGTATTTT. Its protein is CASSQGLAGGIDTQYF.

This sequence joins TRBV3-1 (or the pseudogene TRBV3-2) and TRBJ1-6; TRBD1 aligns across 8 bases. V lost 4 bases and J lost 7; bases outside the gene matches: 6. The CDR3 runs 15 residues. Per the germline V gene, CDR1 is LGHDT and CDR2 is YNNKEL (reference sequence). The CDR3 reads CASSPRTGMNSPLHF. The CDR3 nucleotides are TGTGCCAGCAGCCCGCGGACAGGGATGAATTCACCCCTCCACTTT.